The sequence of this T cell receptor beta chain was determined in a study of blood T cell repertoires in COVID-19. Authors' processing steps: Reference gene primer amplification yielded estimated nucleated cell counts. The table came from immunoSEQ multiplex PCR; TCRdb's copy has only in-frame clones and leaves some out. The V and J calls and clone size come from that table; D and trimming were worked out from the DNA. Of 150,000 to 200,000 clones detected, about nine tenths appear once; the ten largest clones hold 15% to 20%. The germline V gene encodes CDR1 SGHAT and CDR2 FQNNGV. The CDR3 totals 16 residues. V was cut by 6 bases and J by 2 bases, with 16 bases left in between.

The rearrangement uses TRBV11-2 and TRBJ2-2; no definite D call. Sequences were obtained from peripheral blood. The TCR sequence derives from a man between 60 and 70 years old with active or convalescent COVID-19. CDR3 loop: CASSNRSPLNTGELFF. CDR3 coding DNA: TGTGCCAGCAGTAACCGGTCCCCACTTAACACCGGGGAGCTGTTTTTT.